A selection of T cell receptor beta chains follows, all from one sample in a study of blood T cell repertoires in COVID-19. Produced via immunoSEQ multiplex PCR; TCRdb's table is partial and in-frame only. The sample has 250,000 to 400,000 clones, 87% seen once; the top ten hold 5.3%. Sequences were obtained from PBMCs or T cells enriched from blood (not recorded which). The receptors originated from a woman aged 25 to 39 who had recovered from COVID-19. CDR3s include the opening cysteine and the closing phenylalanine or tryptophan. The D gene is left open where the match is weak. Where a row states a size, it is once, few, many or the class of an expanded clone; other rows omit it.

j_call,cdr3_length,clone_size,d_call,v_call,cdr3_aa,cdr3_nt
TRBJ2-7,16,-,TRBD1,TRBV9,CASSDNPGQGDYEQYF,TGTGCCAGCAGTGATAATCCGGGACAGGGGGACTACGAGCAGTACTTC
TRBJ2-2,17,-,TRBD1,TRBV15,CATSREGSDRGPGELFF,TGTGCCACCAGCAGAGAGGGGTCGGACAGGGGGCCCGGGGAGCTGTTTTTT
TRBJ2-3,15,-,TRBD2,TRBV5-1,CASSQRGGRQDTQYF,TGCGCCAGCAGCCAACGGGGGGGCCGTCAAGATACGCAGTATTTT
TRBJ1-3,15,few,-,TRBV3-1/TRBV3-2,CASSHVAGSGNTIYF,TGTGCCAGCAGCCACGTCGCAGGGTCTGGAAACACCATATATTTT
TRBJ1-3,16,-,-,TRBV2,CASSYNRDPRGNTIYF,TGTGCCAGCAGTTACAACAGGGATCCTAGGGGAAACACCATATATTTT
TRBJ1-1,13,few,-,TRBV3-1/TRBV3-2,CASSQQLNTEAFF,TGTGCCAGCAGCCAACAGTTGAACACTGAAGCTTTCTTT
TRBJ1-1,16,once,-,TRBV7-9,CASSLAGGGSPREAFF,TGTGCCAGCAGCTTAGCGGGAGGGGGGTCACCCCGAGAAGCTTTCTTT
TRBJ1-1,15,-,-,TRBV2,CASSERQPGESEAFF,TGTGCCAGCAGTGAAAGGCAGCCGGGAGAGTCTGAAGCTTTCTTT
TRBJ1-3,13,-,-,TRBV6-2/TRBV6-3,CASSSSFGNTIYF,TGTGCCAGCAGTTCTAGTTTTGGAAACACCATATATTTT
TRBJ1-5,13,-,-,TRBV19,CASSRSGNQPQHF,TGTGCCAGTAGTCGGTCGGGCAATCAGCCCCAGCATTTT
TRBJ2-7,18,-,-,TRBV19,CASSSRHSGTNVAYEQYF,TGTGCCAGTAGTTCGCGACATTCCGGGACAAACGTAGCCTACGAGCAGTACTTC
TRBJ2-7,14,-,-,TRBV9,CASSVDAILHEQYF,TGTGCCAGCAGCGTAGACGCGATCCTGCACGAGCAGTACTTC
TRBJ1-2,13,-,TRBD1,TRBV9,CASSENRGRGYTF,TGTGCCAGCAGTGAAAACAGGGGGCGCGGCTACACCTTC
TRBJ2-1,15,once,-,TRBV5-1,CASSLEGDFYNEQFF,TGCGCCAGCAGCTTGGAAGGAGATTTCTACAATGAGCAGTTCTTC
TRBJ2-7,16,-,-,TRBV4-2,CASSLKTGRGSYEQYF,TGTGCCAGCAGCCTGAAGACCGGGCGGGGCTCCTACGAGCAGTACTTC
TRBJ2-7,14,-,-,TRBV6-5,CASSRQESSYEQYF,TGTGCCAGCAGTCGACAGGAGAGCTCCTACGAGCAGTACTTC
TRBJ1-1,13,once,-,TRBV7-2,CASSFPLNTEAFF,TGTGCCAGCAGCTTTCCCCTTAACACTGAAGCTTTCTTT
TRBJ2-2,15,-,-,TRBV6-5,CASSYRTYNTGELFF,TGTGCCAGCAGTTACCGTACTTACAACACCGGGGAGCTGTTTTTT
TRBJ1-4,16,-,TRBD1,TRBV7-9,CASSRIGGTESEKLFF,TGTGCCAGCAGCCGTATTGGGGGGACAGAGAGCGAAAAACTGTTTTTT
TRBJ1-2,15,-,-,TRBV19,CASSIQTAANYGYTF,TGTGCCAGTAGTATTCAAACAGCAGCTAACTATGGCTACACCTTC
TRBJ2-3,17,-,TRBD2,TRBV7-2,CASSFPAGTSKRDTQYF,TGTGCCAGCAGCTTTCCGGCCGGGACTAGCAAACGAGATACGCAGTATTTT
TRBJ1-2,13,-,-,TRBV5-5,CASSSRRGYGYTF,TGTGCCAGCAGCTCCCGCAGGGGCTATGGCTACACCTTC
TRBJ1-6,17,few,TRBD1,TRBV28,CASSSIGDRVHNSPLHF,TGTGCCAGCAGTTCCATAGGGGACAGGGTTCATAATTCACCCCTCCACTTT
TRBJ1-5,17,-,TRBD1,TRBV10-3,CAISESRRQGVNQPQHF,TGTGCCATCAGTGAGTCCCGGCGACAGGGGGTAAATCAGCCCCAGCATTTT
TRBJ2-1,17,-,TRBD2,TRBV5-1,CASERLAGAGPGNEQFF,TGCGCCAGCGAGAGACTAGCGGGGGCCGGACCTGGGAATGAGCAGTTCTTC
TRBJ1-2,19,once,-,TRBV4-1,CASSQPRDTPKNNDYGYTF,TGCGCCAGCAGCCAACCCAGGGATACGCCAAAAAACAACGATTATGGCTACACCTTC
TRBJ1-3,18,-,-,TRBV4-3,CASSQEFGEGYSGNTIYF,TGCGCCAGCAGCCAAGAGTTCGGCGAGGGCTACTCTGGAAACACCATATATTTT
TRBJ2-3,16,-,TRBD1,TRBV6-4,CATSSWPGQGTDTQYF,TGTGCCACCTCCTCTTGGCCGGGACAGGGTACAGATACGCAGTATTTT